What follows are 7 T cell receptor beta chains derived from one specimen sequenced in a study of blood T cell repertoires in COVID-19. Method: immunoSEQ multiplex PCR; TCRdb's copy keeps in-frame clones and lacks some. Among 250,000 or so clones listed, 88% were seen once. The sample was PBMCs or T cells enriched from blood (not recorded which). Every receptor here comes from a woman aged 25 to 45 who had been exposed to COVID-19.

The chain uses TRBV5-6 and TRBJ2-3; maybe TRBD2 (5 bases). Germline V gene sequence: CDR1 SGHDT, CDR2 YYEEEE. The CDR3 totals 18 residues. Trimming shortened V by 4 bases and J by 0 bases, and 21 bases separated the two germline ends. The CDR3 sequence is CASSAGPGGATSTDTQYF. Here the CDR3 DNA reads TGTGCCAGCAGCGCGGGCCCCGGCGGAGCAACTAGCACAGATACGCAGTATTTT.

The chain links TRBV15 to TRBJ1-2; D call uncertain. Germline values: CDR1 LNHNV, CDR2 YYDKDF (reference sequence). Deletions cut 0 bases from V and 7 bases from J, with 12 bases between. The CDR3 is 14 residues long. The CDR3: CATSREPRYGGYTF. The CDR3 region has the DNA TGTGCCACCAGCAGAGAACCCAGGTACGGTGGCTACACCTTC. Based on the CDR3 plus reference TRBV15 and TRBJ1-2, the full variable domain is DAMVIQNPRYQVTQFGKPVTLSCSQTLNHNVMYWYQQKSSQAPKLLFHYYDKDFNNEADTPDNFQSRRPNTSFCFLDIRSPGLGDTAMYLCATSREPRYGGYTFGSGTRLTVV.

The genes are TRBV7-2 and TRBJ2-5; perhaps TRBD1 as D (6 bases). The CDR3 is made up of 16 amino acids. V was clipped by 1 base and J by 0 bases, with 12 bases between them. Germline V gene lookup returns CDR1 SGHTA and CDR2 FQGNSA. The DNA for the CDR3 is TGTGCCAGCAGCTTAGACGGGGACACGTACCAAGAGACCCAGTACTTC. This codes for CASSLDGDTYQETQYF.

CDR3 sequence reads: CASSLDPGQGTVQFF. The CDR3 bases are TGCGCCAGCAGCTTGGACCCGGGACAGGGAACTGTGCAGTTCTTC. This chain uses TRBV5-1 with TRBJ2-1; 9 bases agree with TRBD1. The ends lost 0 bases at V and 12 bases at J; junction bases unmatched: 10. Germline CDR1 reads SGHRS; CDR2 reads YFSETQ. This CDR3 has 15 residues.

This rearrangement joins TRBV18 to TRBJ1-5, with D possibly being TRBD1 (6 bases). There are 15 residues in the CDR3. The germline gives CDR1 KGHSH, CDR2 LQKENI. Deletions cut 2 bases from V and 5 bases from J, with 13 bases between. The CDR3 DNA is TGTGCCAGCTCACCATTACAGGGACCTGATCAGCCCCAGCATTTT. Protein sequence: CASSPLQGPDQPQHF. Based on the CDR3 plus reference TRBV18 and TRBJ1-5, the full variable domain is NAGVMQNPRHLVRRRGQEARLRCSPMKGHSHVYWYRQLPEEGLKFMVYLQKENIIDESGMPKERFSAEFPKEGPSILRIQQVVRGDSAAYFCASSPLQGPDQPQHFGDGTRLSIL.

The chain recombines TRBV30 with TRBJ2-1; 7 positions agree with TRBD1. J lost 6 bases, V lost 2 bases, and 1 base had no gene match. The CDR3 is made up of 12 amino acids. Per germline, CDR1 GTSNPN and CDR2 SVGIG (reference sequence). The CDR3: CAWSTGANEQFF. Written as DNA, the CDR3 is TGTGCCTGGAGTACAGGGGCCAATGAGCAGTTCTTC. The full variable domain, rest sourced from reference TRBV30 and TRBJ2-1, is SQTIHQWPATLVQPVGSPLSLECTVEGTSNPNLYWYRQAAGRGLQLLFYSVGIGQISSEVPQNLSASRPQDRQFILSSKKLLLSDSGFYLCAWSTGANEQFFGPGTRLTVL.

The gene calls are TRBV30 and TRBJ2-1; weak D call: TRBD2 (6 bases). The V gene's germline CDR1 is GTSNPN and CDR2 SVGIG (reference sequence). This CDR3 spans 13 amino acids. The V and J ends lost 4 bases and 5 bases respectively, with 12 bases between them. CDR3 sequence: CAWNRGLNNEQFF. As DNA, the CDR3 is TGTGCCTGGAACCGGGGGTTGAACAATGAGCAGTTCTTC.